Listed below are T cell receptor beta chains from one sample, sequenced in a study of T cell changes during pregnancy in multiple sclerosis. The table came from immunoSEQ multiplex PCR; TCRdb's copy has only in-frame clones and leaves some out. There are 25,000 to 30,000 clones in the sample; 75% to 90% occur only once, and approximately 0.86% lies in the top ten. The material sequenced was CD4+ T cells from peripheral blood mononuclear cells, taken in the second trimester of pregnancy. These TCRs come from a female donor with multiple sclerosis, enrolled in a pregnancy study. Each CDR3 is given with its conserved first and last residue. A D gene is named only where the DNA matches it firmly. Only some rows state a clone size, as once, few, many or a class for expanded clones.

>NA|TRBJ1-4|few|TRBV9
CASSVAPGPNEKLFF
TGTGCCAGCAGCGTAGCACCAGGGCCTAATGAAAAACTGTTTTTT
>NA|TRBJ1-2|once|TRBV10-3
CAISGGSSNYGYTF
TGTGCCATCAGTGGCGGGTCTTCTAACTATGGCTACACCTTC
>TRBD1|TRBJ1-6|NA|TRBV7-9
CASSLDRGNIPLHF
TGTGCCAGCAGCTTAGACAGGGGGAATATACCCCTCCACTTT
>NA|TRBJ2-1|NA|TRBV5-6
CASSLVVLSSYNEQFF
TGTGCCAGCAGCTTGGTGGTCCTGAGCTCCTACAATGAGCAGTTCTTC
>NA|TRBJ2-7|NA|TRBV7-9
CASSLGYSTTSGIEQYF
TGTGCCAGCAGCTTAGGATACAGCACCACTTCGGGGATCGAGCAGTACTTC
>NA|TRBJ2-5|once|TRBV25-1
CASSAASGPQETQYF
TGTGCCAGCAGTGCGGCCAGCGGACCTCAAGAGACCCAGTACTTC
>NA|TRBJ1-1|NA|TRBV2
CASSGGGTVNTEAFF
TGTGCCAGCAGTGGGGGGGGCACAGTGAACACTGAAGCTTTCTTT
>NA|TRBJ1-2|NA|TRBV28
CASSLTGGGIKTHYTF
TGTGCCAGCAGTTTAACGGGTGGGGGCATTAAGACTCACTACACCTTC
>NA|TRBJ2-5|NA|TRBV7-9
CASSHGVYREFQETQYF
TGTGCCAGCAGCCACGGGGTTTACCGGGAGTTTCAAGAGACCCAGTACTTC
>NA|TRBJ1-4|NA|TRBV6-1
CASSEAMGQEGEKLFF
TGTGCCAGCAGTGAAGCAATGGGGCAGGAGGGGGAAAAACTGTTTTTT
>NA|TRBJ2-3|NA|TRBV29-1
CSVDRAKRDTQYF
TGCAGCGTTGACAGGGCTAAAAGAGATACGCAGTATTTT
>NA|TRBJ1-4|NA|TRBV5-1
CASREKGSNEKLFF
TGCGCCAGCAGAGAGAAGGGGTCTAATGAAAAACTGTTTTTT
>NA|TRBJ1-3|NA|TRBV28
CASTNPQGAGNTIYF
TGTGCCAGCACAAATCCACAGGGAGCTGGAAACACCATATATTTT
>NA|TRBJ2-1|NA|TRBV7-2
CASSLYHNEQFF
TGTGCCAGCAGCTTATATCACAATGAGCAGTTCTTC
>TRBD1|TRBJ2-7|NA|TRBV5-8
CASSSRDRDLNEQYF
TGTGCCAGCAGCTCCCGGGACAGGGATCTGAATGAGCAGTACTTC
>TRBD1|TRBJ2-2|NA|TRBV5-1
CASTLDRADTGELFF
TGCGCCAGCACCCTGGACAGGGCGGACACCGGGGAGCTGTTTTTT
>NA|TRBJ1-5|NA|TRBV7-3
CASSLKSGASNQPQHF
TGTGCCAGCAGCTTAAAAAGCGGGGCGTCAAATCAGCCCCAGCATTTT
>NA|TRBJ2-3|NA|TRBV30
CARERVFSDTQYF
TGTGCCCGGGAGAGGGTATTCTCAGATACGCAGTATTTT
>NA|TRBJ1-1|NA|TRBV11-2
CASSQPDRTEAFF
TGTGCCAGCAGCCAACCCGACAGGACTGAAGCTTTCTTT
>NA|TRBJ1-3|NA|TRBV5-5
CASSFRDSSGNTIYF
TGTGCCAGCAGCTTCCGGGACTCCTCTGGAAACACCATATATTTT
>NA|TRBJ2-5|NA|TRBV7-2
CASSPRLDTKEAQYF
TGTGCCAGCAGCCCCAGACTAGATACCAAAGAGGCCCAGTACTTC
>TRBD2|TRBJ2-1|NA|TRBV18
CASSPSLAGGANEQFF
TGTGCCAGCTCACCATCCCTCGCCGGGGGGGCAAATGAGCAGTTCTTC
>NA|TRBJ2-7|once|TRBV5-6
CASSSWQTFTYEQYF
TGTGCCAGCAGCTCCTGGCAGACTTTTACCTACGAGCAGTACTTC
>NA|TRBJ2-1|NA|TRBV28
CASNMSPYNEQFF
TGTGCCAGCAATATGTCCCCCTACAATGAGCAGTTCTTC
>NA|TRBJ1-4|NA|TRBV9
CASSRDTTTNEKLFF
TGTGCCAGCAGCAGAGATACCACAACTAATGAAAAACTGTTTTTT
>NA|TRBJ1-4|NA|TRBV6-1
CASSEEPRYNEKLFF
TGTGCCAGCAGTGAAGAGCCGAGATATAATGAAAAACTGTTTTTT
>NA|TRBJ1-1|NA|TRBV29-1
CSVGETGPNTEAFF
TGCAGCGTTGGAGAGACAGGTCCGAACACTGAAGCTTTCTTT
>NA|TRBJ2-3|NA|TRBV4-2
CASSQGFRGPSTDTQYF
TGTGCCAGCAGCCAAGGATTCCGAGGGCCGAGCACAGATACGCAGTATTTT
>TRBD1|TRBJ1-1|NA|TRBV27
CASSLDRGNTEAFF
TGTGCCAGCAGTTTAGACAGGGGGAATACTGAAGCTTTCTTT
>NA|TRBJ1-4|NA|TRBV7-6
CASSPIPDRNEKLFF
TGTGCCAGCAGCCCCATACCTGACAGGAATGAAAAACTGTTTTTT
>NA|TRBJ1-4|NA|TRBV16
CASSRGPNEKLFF
TGTGCCAGCAGCCGGGGCCCTAATGAAAAACTGTTTTTT
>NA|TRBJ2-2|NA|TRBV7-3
CASSPYRGGTGELFF
TGTGCCAGCAGCCCCTACAGGGGAGGCACCGGGGAGCTGTTTTTT
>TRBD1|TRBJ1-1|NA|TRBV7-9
CASSLTGLNTEAFF
TGTGCCAGCAGCTTGACAGGGTTGAACACTGAAGCTTTCTTT
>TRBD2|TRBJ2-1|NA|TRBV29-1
CSVARLADHNEQFF
TGCAGCGTCGCGAGACTAGCGGATCACAATGAGCAGTTCTTC
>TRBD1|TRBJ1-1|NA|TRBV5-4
CASSLGPGQANTEAFF
TGTGCCAGCAGCTTGGGGCCGGGACAGGCGAACACTGAAGCTTTCTTT
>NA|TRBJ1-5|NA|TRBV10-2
CASSGVGGAHQPQHF
TGCGCCAGCAGTGGGGTGGGGGGGGCCCATCAGCCCCAGCATTTT
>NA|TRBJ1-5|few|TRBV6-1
CASSVRGSNQPQHF
TGTGCCAGCAGTGTACGAGGGAGCAATCAGCCCCAGCATTTT
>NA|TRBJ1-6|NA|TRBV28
CASSLDRSNNSPLHF
TGTGCCAGCAGTCTAGACAGGAGCAATAATTCACCCCTCCACTTT
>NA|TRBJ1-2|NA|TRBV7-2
CASSPQEQYGYTF
TGTGCCAGCAGCCCTCAGGAACAATATGGCTACACCTTC
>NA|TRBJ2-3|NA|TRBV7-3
CASSSYTDTQYF
TGTGCCAGCAGCAGCTACACAGATACGCAGTATTTT
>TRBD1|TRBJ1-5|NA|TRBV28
CASRTGQLNQPQHF
TGTGCCAGCAGAACGGGACAGCTTAATCAGCCCCAGCATTTT
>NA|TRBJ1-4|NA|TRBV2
CASSDPTRTAEVEKLFF
TGTGCCAGCAGTGACCCCACCCGGACAGCTGAAGTTGAAAAACTGTTTTTT
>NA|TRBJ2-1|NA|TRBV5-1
CASSPRTNLDNEQFF
TGCGCCAGCAGCCCCCGGACTAATTTAGACAATGAGCAGTTCTTC
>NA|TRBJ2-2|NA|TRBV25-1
CASSGRDTSHTGELFF
TGTGCCAGCAGTGGACGGGACACCTCTCACACCGGGGAGCTGTTTTTT
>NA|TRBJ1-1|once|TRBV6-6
CASSYPAVNTEAFF
TGTGCCAGCAGTTACCCCGCAGTGAACACTGAAGCTTTCTTT
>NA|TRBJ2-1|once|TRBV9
CASSVAPGNNEQFF
TGTGCCAGCAGCGTAGCTCCAGGGAACAATGAGCAGTTCTTC
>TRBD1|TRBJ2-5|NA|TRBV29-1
CSVVPGQVRETQYF
TGCAGCGTTGTCCCGGGACAGGTCCGAGAGACCCAGTACTTC
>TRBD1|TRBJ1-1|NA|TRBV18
CASSLPGGGTEAFF
TGTGCCAGCTCACTACCAGGGGGCGGGACTGAAGCTTTCTTT
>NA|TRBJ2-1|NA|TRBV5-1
CASSLDRVNEQFF
TGCGCCAGCAGCTTGGACAGGGTCAATGAGCAGTTCTTC
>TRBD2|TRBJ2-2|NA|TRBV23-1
CASSQSRKRGADGELFF
TGCGCCAGCAGTCAATCTCGGAAGCGGGGGGCGGACGGGGAGCTGTTTTTT
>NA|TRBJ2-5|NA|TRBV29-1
CSVSGSGGFAETQYF
TGCAGCGTCTCCGGATCAGGGGGGTTTGCAGAGACCCAGTACTTC
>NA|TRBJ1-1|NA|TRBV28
CASRMNTEAFF
TGTGCCAGTAGAATGAACACTGAAGCTTTCTTT
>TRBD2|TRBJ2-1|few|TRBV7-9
CASSLALAGVYNEQFF
TGTGCCAGCAGCTTAGCACTAGCGGGGGTCTACAATGAGCAGTTCTTC
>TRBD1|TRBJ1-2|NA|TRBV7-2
CASSFGQGALYGYTF
TGTGCCAGCAGCTTCGGACAGGGGGCGCTTTATGGCTACACCTTC
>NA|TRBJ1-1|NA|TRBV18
CASSPQGAEAFF
TGTGCCAGCTCACCACAGGGGGCTGAAGCTTTCTTT
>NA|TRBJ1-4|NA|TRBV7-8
CASSSRGEKLFF
TGTGCCAGCAGCTCGAGAGGTGAAAAACTGTTTTTT
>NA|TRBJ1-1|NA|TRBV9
CASSVHMNTEAFF
TGTGCCAGCAGCGTTCACATGAACACTGAAGCTTTCTTT
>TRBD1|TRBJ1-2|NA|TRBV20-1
CSATRQGGYTF
TGCAGTGCTACAAGACAGGGTGGCTACACCTTC